Sequencing of this T cell receptor beta chain was carried out in a study of identifying expanded T cells in peripheral blood. General study results and limits: Clone count variance between approximately two-week samples rose with total template count.

During the collection period, no donor immune events like infections were recorded. Regarding this clone: Its antigen remains unidentified.

Trimming took off 3 bases at V and 3 bases at J, with 14 bases between the two ends. This CDR3 is built from 15 residues. The V gene's germline CDR1 is KGHSH and CDR2 LQKENI. Clones were sequenced by immunoSEQ multiplex PCR, and TCRdb holds only the in-frame ones, with some missing. The sample comprises about 110,000 clones, about 85% of which are singletons, and roughly 7.6% rests with the top ten. The sequenced sample consisted of blood. The TCR originated in a person between 18 and 75 years old in good health. The rearrangement links TRBV18 to TRBJ1-1; D is perhaps TRBD1 (5 bases). The CDR3 loop is CASSPPSGRDTEAFF. CDR3 DNA: TGTGCCAGCTCACCTCCGTCAGGGAGGGACACTGAAGCTTTCTTT.